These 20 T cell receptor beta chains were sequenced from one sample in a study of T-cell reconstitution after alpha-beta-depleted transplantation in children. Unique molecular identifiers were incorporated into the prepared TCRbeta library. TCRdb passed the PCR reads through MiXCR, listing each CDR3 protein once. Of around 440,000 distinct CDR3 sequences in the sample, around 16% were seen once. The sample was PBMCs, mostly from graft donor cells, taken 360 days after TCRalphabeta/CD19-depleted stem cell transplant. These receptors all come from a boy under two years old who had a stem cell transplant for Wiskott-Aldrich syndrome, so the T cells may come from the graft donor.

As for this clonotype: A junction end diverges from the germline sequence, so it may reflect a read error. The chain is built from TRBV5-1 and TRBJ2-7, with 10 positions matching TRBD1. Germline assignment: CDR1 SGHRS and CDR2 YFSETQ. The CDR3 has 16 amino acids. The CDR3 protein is CASSLASGTGEKEQHF. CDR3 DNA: TGCGCCAGCAGCTTGGCCTCCGGGACAGGGGAGAAAGAGCAGCACTTC.

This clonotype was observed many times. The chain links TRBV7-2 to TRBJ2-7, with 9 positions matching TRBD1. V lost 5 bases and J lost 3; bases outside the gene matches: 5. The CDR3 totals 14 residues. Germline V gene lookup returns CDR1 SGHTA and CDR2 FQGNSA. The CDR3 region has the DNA TGTGCCAGCAGCACCGGGACAGGGTTCTACGAGCAGTACTTC. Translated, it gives CASSTGTGFYEQYF.

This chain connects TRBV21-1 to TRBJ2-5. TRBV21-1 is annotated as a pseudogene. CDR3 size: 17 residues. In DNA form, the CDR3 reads TGTGCCAGCAGCAAAGCGCTTTCCCTGGCAGGCCAAGAGACCCAGTACTTC. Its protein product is CASSKALSLAGQETQYF.

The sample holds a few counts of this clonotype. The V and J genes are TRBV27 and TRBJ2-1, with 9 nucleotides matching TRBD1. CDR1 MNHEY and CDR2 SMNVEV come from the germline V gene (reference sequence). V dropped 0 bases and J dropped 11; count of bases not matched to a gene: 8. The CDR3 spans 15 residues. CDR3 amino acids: CASSLSGWTGDKQFF. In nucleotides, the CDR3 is TGTGCCAGCAGTTTATCAGGATGGACAGGGGATAAGCAGTTCTTC.

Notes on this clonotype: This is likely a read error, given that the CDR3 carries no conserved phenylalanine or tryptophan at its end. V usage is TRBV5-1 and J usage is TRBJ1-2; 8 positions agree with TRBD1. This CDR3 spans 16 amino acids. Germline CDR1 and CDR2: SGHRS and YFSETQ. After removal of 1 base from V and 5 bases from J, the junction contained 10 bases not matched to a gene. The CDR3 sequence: CASSLTRGTGPYGYTL. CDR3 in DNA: TGCGCCAGCAGCTTGACCCGAGGGACAGGACCTTATGGCTACACCCTC.

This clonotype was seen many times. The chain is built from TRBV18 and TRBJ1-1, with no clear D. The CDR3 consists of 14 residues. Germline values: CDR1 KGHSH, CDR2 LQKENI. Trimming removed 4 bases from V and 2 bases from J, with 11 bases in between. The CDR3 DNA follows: TGTGCCAGCTCACAAAAGCAACCTAACACTGAAGCTTTCTTT. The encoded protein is CASSQKQPNTEAFF.

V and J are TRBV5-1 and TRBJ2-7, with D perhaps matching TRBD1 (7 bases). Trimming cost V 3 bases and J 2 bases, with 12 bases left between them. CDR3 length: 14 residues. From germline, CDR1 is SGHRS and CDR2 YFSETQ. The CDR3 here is CASSYQGGTYEQYF. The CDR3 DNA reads TGCGCCAGCAGCTACCAGGGGGGAACCTACGAGCAGTACTTC.

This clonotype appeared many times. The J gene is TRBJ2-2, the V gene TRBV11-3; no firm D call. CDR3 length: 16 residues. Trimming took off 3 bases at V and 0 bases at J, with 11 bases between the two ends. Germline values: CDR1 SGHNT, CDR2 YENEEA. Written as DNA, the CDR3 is TGTGCCAGCAGCTTGATCGGGCAGGCGAACACCGGGGAGCTGTTTTTT. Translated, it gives CASSLIGQANTGELFF.

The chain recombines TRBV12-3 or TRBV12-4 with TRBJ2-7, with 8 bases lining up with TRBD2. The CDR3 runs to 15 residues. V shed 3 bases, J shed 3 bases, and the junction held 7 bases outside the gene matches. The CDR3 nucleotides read TGTGCCAGCAGTTTGAGAGCGGGAGTCCGCTACGAGCAGTACTTC. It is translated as CASSLRAGVRYEQYF.

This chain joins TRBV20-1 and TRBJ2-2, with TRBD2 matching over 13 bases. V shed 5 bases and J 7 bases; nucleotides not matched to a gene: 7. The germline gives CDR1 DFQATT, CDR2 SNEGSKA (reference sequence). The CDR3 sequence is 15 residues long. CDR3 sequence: CSAYTGTSGDGELFF. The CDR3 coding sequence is TGCAGTGCTTACACAGGGACTAGCGGGGACGGGGAGCTGTTTTTT.

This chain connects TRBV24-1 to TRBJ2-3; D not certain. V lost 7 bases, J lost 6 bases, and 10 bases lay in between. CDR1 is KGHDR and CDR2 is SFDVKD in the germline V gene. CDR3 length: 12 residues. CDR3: CATRKRMDTQYF. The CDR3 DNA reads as TGTGCCACCAGAAAAAGAATGGATACGCAGTATTTT.

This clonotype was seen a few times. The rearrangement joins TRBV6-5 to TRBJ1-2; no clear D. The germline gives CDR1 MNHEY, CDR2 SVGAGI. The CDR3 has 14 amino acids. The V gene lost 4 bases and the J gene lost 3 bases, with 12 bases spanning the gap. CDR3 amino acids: CASSSLTAYYGYTF. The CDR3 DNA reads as TGTGCCAGCAGTTCCCTGACCGCCTACTATGGCTACACCTTC.

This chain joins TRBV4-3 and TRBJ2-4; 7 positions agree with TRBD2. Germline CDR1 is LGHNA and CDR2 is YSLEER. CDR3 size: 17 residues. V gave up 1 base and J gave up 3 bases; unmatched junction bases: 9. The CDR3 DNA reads TGCGCCAGCAGCCAAGGGCTAGCGGAGGGGATCAAAAACATTCAGTACTTC. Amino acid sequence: CASSQGLAEGIKNIQYF.

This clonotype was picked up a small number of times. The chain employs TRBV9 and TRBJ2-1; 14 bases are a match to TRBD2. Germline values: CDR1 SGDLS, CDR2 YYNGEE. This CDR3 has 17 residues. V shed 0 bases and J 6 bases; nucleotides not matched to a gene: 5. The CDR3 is CASSVGTSGRIINEQFF. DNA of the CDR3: TGTGCCAGCAGCGTAGGGACTAGCGGGAGGATCATCAATGAGCAGTTCTTC. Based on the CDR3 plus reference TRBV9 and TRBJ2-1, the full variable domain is DSGVTQTPKHLITATGQRVTLRCSPRSGDLSVYWYQQSLDQGLQFLIQYYNGEERAKGNILERFSAQQFPDLHSELNLSSLELGDSALYFCASSVGTSGRIINEQFFGPGTRLTVL.

The CDR3 DNA is TGTGCCAGCAGTCTCCGACAGGGCGTCTCCTACAATGAGCAGTTCTTC. Amino acid sequence: CASSLRQGVSYNEQFF. This chain uses TRBV12-3 or TRBV12-4 with TRBJ2-1; 7 nucleotides line up with TRBD1. V was clipped by 5 bases and J by 0 bases; unmatched bases: 7. The length of the CDR3 is 16 residues.

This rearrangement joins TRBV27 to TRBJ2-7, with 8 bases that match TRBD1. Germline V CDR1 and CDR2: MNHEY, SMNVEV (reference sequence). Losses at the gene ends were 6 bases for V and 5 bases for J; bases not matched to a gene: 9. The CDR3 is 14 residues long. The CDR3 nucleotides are TGTGCCAGCAGCCGAGACAGGGGTAGCCACGAGCAGTACTTC. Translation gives CASSRDRGSHEQYF.

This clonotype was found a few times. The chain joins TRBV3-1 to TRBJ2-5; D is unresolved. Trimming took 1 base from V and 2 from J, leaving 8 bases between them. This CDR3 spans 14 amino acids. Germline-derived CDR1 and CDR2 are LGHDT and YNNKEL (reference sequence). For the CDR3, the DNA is TGTGCCAGCAGCCAAGTCTTTAAGCAAGAGACCCAGTACTTC. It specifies CASSQVFKQETQYF.

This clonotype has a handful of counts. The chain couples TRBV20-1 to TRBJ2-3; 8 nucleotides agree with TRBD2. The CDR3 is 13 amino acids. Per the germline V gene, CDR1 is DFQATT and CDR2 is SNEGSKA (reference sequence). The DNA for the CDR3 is TGCAGCGGCGGGGGGTTCCTCACAGATACGCAGTATTTT. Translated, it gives CSGGGFLTDTQYF.

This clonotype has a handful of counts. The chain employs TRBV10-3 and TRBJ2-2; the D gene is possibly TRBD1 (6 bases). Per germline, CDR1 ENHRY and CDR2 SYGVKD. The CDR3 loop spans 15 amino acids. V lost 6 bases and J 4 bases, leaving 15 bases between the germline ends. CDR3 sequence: CAISPRGLVTGELFF. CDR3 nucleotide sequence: TGTGCCATCAGCCCCAGGGGCTTGGTCACCGGGGAGCTGTTTTTT.

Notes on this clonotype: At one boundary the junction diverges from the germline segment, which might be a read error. The CDR3 here is CASKRHWVDTGELVF. As DNA, the CDR3 is TGCGCCAGCAAGCGACACTGGGTGGACACCGGGGAGCTGGTTTTT. The chain recombines TRBV4-1 with TRBJ2-2; D possibly matches TRBD1 or TRBD2 (5 bases each). There are 15 residues in the CDR3. Germline CDR1 and CDR2: MGHRA and YSYEKL.